This TCR beta chain is from a study of cytomegalovirus exposure and HLA in healthy donors. Study outcomes and limitations: It has been reported that TCR beta sequences accurately predicted the HLA-A and HLA-B alleles of most subjects. As a later analysis showed, several of the most significant clusters appeared to be linked to common viral pathogens.

The PCR was carried out with 60 Vbeta primers and 13 Jbeta primers. Per the study methods: Among the unique TCR beta chains that a later analysis counted, about 84 million in all, about 12 million were shared. The assay was immunoSEQ multiplex PCR, and TCRdb's table has in-frame clones only and misses some. From that table come the V and J calls and clone size; the DNA was used to work out D and trimming. The data show fewer than 100,000 clones, 60% to 75% seen once. Germline-derived CDR1 and CDR2 are SQVTM and ANQGSEA. V shed 6 bases and J shed 4 bases, with 16 bases lying between them. CDR3 length: 15 amino acids. This clone has only a few counts. As yet, its antigen is unknown.

This sequence joins TRBV29-1 and TRBJ2-6, with D perhaps TRBD2 (6 bases). This TCR was sampled from a female donor in good health and CMV-seronegative. Sequencing was done on a sample of PBMCs. The CDR3 spells CSVTEGIVGANVLTF. The DNA of the CDR3 is TGCAGCGTGACGGAGGGGATCGTAGGGGCCAACGTCCTGACTTTC.